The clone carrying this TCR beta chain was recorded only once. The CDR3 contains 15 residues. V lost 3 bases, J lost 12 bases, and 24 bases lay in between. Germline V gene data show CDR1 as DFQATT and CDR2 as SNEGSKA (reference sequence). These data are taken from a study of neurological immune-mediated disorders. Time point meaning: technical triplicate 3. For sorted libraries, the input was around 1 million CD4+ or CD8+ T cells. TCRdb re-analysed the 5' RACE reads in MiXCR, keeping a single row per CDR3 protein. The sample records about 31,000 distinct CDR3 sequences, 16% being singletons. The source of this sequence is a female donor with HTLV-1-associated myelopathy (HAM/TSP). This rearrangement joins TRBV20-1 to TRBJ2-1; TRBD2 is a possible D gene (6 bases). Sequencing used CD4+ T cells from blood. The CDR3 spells CSARRLVGGTDTQFF. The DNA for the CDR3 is TGCAGTGCTAGGAGACTAGTGGGGGGTACAGATACGCAGTTCTTC.